Given below is one TCR beta chain in context. The data were obtained in a study of blood T cell repertoires in COVID-19. Clones were read by immunoSEQ multiplex PCR, and TCRdb kept only the in-frame ones, dropping some. The repertoire has 130,000 to 150,000 clones, more than 60% of them found once; the top ten carry about an eighth. This receptor was identified in a man older than 75 with acute or convalescent COVID-19. The source material was peripheral blood.

CDR3 protein: CASSWGTSGEETQYF. Here the CDR3 DNA reads TGCGCCAGCAGCTGGGGGACTAGCGGGGAAGAGACCCAGTACTTC. This chain joins TRBV5-1 and TRBJ2-5; 13 bases are a match to TRBD2. Germline lookup yields CDR1 SGHRS and CDR2 YFSETQ. CDR3 length: 15 residues. Trimming cost V 3 bases and J 3 bases; bases outside gene matches: 2.